The next 17 T cell receptor beta chains were all read from a single sample in a study of post-analysis software for immune sequencing data. Whole-study results and caveats: Five TRBV segments were significantly more frequent in patients than in controls. TRBV5-6, TRBV5-1 and TRBV20-1 were among these segments.

The library was made from cDNA and included unique molecular identifiers. TCRdb ran MiXCR on the PCR reads and lists one entry per CDR3 protein. In the table there are around 250,000 distinct CDR3 sequences, just over 35% of which are singletons. Their target antigens are unknown. Input material: blood. The receptor source for this set is a girl under 18 with multiple sclerosis.

The sample holds a few counts of this clonotype. The chain combines TRBV20-1 with TRBJ2-1, with 16 bases identical to TRBD2. The CDR3 spans 15 residues. Germline V lookup: CDR1 DFQATT, CDR2 SNEGSKA (reference sequence). V dropped 6 bases and J dropped 5; count of bases not matched to a gene: 4. CDR3 DNA sequence: TGCAGTGCCAAGGGACTAGCGGGAGGGGACAATGAGCAGTTCTTC. It codes for CSAKGLAGGDNEQFF.

Comments on this clonotype: This sequence may be a read error, since a much larger clone differs from it by one base. V and J are TRBV12-3 or TRBV12-4 and TRBJ2-7; 9 bases line up with TRBD2. The CDR3 length is 13 residues. The CDR3 sequence is CASRSSGSNERYF. CDR3 bases: TGTGCCAGCAGAAGTAGCGGGAGCAACGAGCGGTACTTC.

Comment on this clonotype: A read error may explain this, as a much larger clone is one base away. The chain is built from TRBV12-3 or TRBV12-4 and TRBJ2-3; 7 bases map to TRBD2. The CDR3 loop spans 15 amino acids. J lost 4 bases, V lost 4 bases, and 8 bases had no gene match. The CDR3 reads CASSYQRGGADTQYF. In DNA form, the CDR3 reads TGTGCCAGCAGTTACCAACGCGGGGGAGCAGATACGCAGTATTTT.

This clonotype has a count of ten or more. The chain couples TRBV10-2 to TRBJ1-2; D not certain. The germline gives CDR1 WSHSY, CDR2 SAAADI. The CDR3 contains 12 residues. Trimming took off 7 bases at V and 4 bases at J, with 10 bases between the two ends. CDR3 in DNA: TGCGCCAGCATGACGGACGGCTATGGCTACACCTTC. Its protein product is CASMTDGYGYTF.

At least ten counts were recorded for this clonotype. The chain joins TRBV4-1 to TRBJ2-3, with 7 bases that match TRBD2. Per the germline V gene, CDR1 is MGHRA and CDR2 is YSYEKL. This CDR3 comprises 15 residues. Germline trimming cut 1 base from V and 5 bases from J; bases unmatched to any gene: 6. In nucleotides, the CDR3 is TGCGCCAGCAGCCAAGCGGGGGGAGGTGGAGATACGCAGTATTTT. Translation: CASSQAGGGGDTQYF.

This clonotype was observed a few times. The chain is built from TRBV12-3 or TRBV12-4 and TRBJ2-2; 7 bases match TRBD1. Unmatched junction bases numbered 11, after V lost 2 bases and J lost 5 bases. CDR3 length: 17 residues. DNA for the CDR3: TGTGCCAGCAGTTTACGTCCCAGAGGGGGCAAGACCGGGGAGCTGTTTTTT. Translation: CASSLRPRGGKTGELFF.

V gene TRBV9 combines with J gene TRBJ2-5, with D uncertain. Germline V gene sequence: CDR1 SGDLS, CDR2 YYNGEE. Trimming cost V 1 base and J 1 base, with 8 bases left between them. The CDR3 is 14 amino acids. The CDR3 DNA reads TGTGCCAGCAGCGTAAGAGATGGCCAAGAGACCCAGTACTTC. It specifies CASSVRDGQETQYF.

This clonotype was detected many times. This chain connects TRBV7-9 to TRBJ2-1; 11 bases agree with TRBD2. The CDR3 has 15 amino acids. Germline-derived CDR1 and CDR2 are SEHNR and FQNEAQ (reference sequence). V lost 7 bases and J lost 5; bases outside the gene matches: 7. The CDR3 DNA follows: TGTGCCAGCAAATCCGGGACTAGCGGACACAATGAGCAGTTCTTC. It translates to CASKSGTSGHNEQFF. The whole variable domain, filled in from reference TRBV7-9 and TRBJ2-1, reads DTGVSQNPRHKITKRGQNVTFRCDPISEHNRLYWYRQTLGQGPEFLTYFQNEAQLEKSRLLSDRFSAERPKGSFSTLEIQRTEQGDSAMYLCASKSGTSGHNEQFFGPGTRLTVL.

This clonotype has at least ten counts. CDR3 residues: CASSPDRGRQPQHF. The CDR3 region has the DNA TGCGCCAGCAGCCCAGACAGGGGACGGCAGCCCCAGCATTTT. The chain recombines TRBV5-1 with TRBJ1-5; 8 bases are a match to TRBD1. Looked up from germline, CDR1 is SGHRS and CDR2 is YFSETQ. The V segment lost 4 bases and the J segment 7 bases; nucleotides outside the gene matches: 7. The CDR3 contains 14 residues. Based on the CDR3 plus reference TRBV5-1 and TRBJ1-5, the full variable domain is KAGVTQTPRYLIKTRGQQVTLSCSPISGHRSVSWYQQTPGQGLQFLFEYFSETQRNKGNFPGRFSGRQFSNSRSEMNVSTLELGDSALYLCASSPDRGRQPQHFGDGTRLSIL.

This clonotype was seen more than once but under ten times. This may be a read error: a much more frequent sequence differs by one nucleotide. This chain connects TRBV30 to TRBJ2-6; D unclear. Germline V gene lookup returns CDR1 GTSNPN and CDR2 SVGIG (reference sequence). This CDR3 region has 13 residues. V lost 2 bases to trimming and J lost 2 bases, with 4 bases between them. The chain's CDR3 is CAWSHPGANVLTF. Here the CDR3 DNA reads TGTGCCTGGAGTCACCCTGGGGCCAACGTCCTGACTTTC.

The chain uses TRBV2 and TRBJ1-2, with 9 bases lining up with TRBD1. Germline CDR1 reads SNHLY; CDR2 reads FYNNEI. This CDR3 is built from 14 residues. The trim removed 6 bases at V and 5 bases at J, leaving 7 bases unmatched. Written as DNA, the CDR3 is TGTGCCAGCAGCGGGACAGGGAGAGAGTATGGCTACACCTTC. Amino acids: CASSGTGREYGYTF. The whole variable domain, filled in from reference TRBV2 and TRBJ1-2, reads EPEVTQTPSHQVTQMGQEVILRCVPISNHLYFYWYRQILGQKVEFLVSFYNNEISEKSEIFDDQFSVERPDGSNFTLKIRSTKLEDSAMYFCASSGTGREYGYTFGSGTRLTVV.

This clonotype was seen more than once but under ten times. V and J are TRBV12-3 or TRBV12-4 and TRBJ1-1; D gene unclear. Trimming took off 7 bases at V and 3 bases at J, with 18 bases between the two ends. This CDR3 spans 15 amino acids. The CDR3 region is CASTHSTPEYTEAFF. The CDR3 nucleotides read TGTGCCAGCACCCATTCTACACCCGAGTACACTGAAGCTTTCTTT.

A single count supports this clonotype. The gene calls are TRBV9 and TRBJ2-1; D possibly corresponds to TRBD2 (5 bases). The CDR3 contains 14 residues. Germline V gene data show CDR1 as SGDLS and CDR2 as YYNGEE. Trimming stripped 3 bases from V and 12 bases from J, with 19 bases between. CDR3 amino acids: CASSGGSSLSPQFF. CDR3 DNA: TGTGCCAGCAGCGGGGGATCTAGCTTAAGCCCGCAGTTCTTC.

This CDR3 is CASSLGGLAAYEQYF. CDR3 nucleotide sequence: TGTGCCAGCAGCTTAGGCGGACTAGCGGCCTACGAGCAGTACTTC. The J gene is TRBJ2-7, the V gene TRBV13; the match to TRBD2 covers 10 bases. V lost 0 bases to trimming and J lost 2 bases; unmatched junction nucleotides: 1. CDR3 length: 15 residues. Germline CDR1 PRHDT, CDR2 FYEKMQ (reference sequence).

In this sample, this clonotype turned up a few times. The chain links TRBV15 to TRBJ2-5; D is unclear. CDR1 is LNHNV, CDR2 YYDKDF, per germline (reference sequence). The CDR3 is 15 amino acids. Trimming took off 0 bases at V and 5 bases at J, with 13 bases between the two ends. The chain's CDR3 is CATSREVARAETQYF. DNA of the CDR3: TGTGCCACCAGCAGAGAGGTGGCTAGGGCGGAGACCCAGTACTTC.

Comment on this clonotype: This may be a read error, as it is one base from a much larger clone. J is TRBJ2-3 and V is TRBV6-6, with D uncertain. The germline gives CDR1 MNHNY, CDR2 SVGAGI (reference sequence). This CDR3 has 12 residues. V lost 11 bases to trimming and J lost 5 bases, with 14 bases between them. The CDR3 here is CAARTRLDTQYF. In DNA form, the CDR3 reads TGTGCCGCCAGGACCCGACTAGATACGCAGTATTTT.

The chain employs TRBV5-1 and TRBJ2-1; the match to TRBD1 covers 7 bases. Germline V gene sequence: CDR1 SGHRS, CDR2 YFSETQ. There are 16 residues in the CDR3. Unmatched junction bases numbered 11, after V lost 2 bases and J lost 6 bases. The CDR3 DNA is TGCGCCAGCAGCTTCGACCCAGGGGGTGGAAGCAATGAGCAGTTCTTC. Protein sequence: CASSFDPGGGSNEQFF.